Shown below are 7 T cell receptor beta chains from a single sample sequenced in a study of radiotherapy plus CTLA-4 blockade in lung cancer. Only in-frame clones appear in the TCRdb table, and some are missing; sequencing was by immunoSEQ multiplex PCR. The table shows about 43,000 clones, with 65% to 70% occurring only once. Here the sequenced sample was peripheral blood, taken from a patient treated with radiotherapy plus ipilimumab. All receptors derive from a human donor with non-small cell lung cancer who had a partial response to radiotherapy plus ipilimumab.

This clone has only a few counts. The chain carries TRBV25-1 and TRBJ1-6; D is undetermined. Trimming pared 4 bases from V and 9 bases from J, leaving 16 bases between. CDR3 size: 15 residues. The germline V gene has CDR1 MGHDK and CDR2 SYGVNS. The CDR3 DNA reads TGTGCCAGCAGTGTTCGAGGGCTGAAGGGTTCACCCCTCCACTTT. This translates into CASSVRGLKGSPLHF.

This sequence joins TRBV7-2 and TRBJ1-2; 9 bases are shared with TRBD1. With V trimmed by 4 bases and J by 7 bases, 7 bases remained unmatched. The CDR3 length is 14 residues. The germline gives CDR1 SGHTA, CDR2 FQGNSA. The CDR3 coding sequence is TGTGCCAGCAGCTCCGCCGGGACAGGGATTGGCTACACCTTC. This codes for CASSSAGTGIGYTF.

This clone was seen a handful of times. The rearrangement joins TRBV6-5 to TRBJ1-2, with 7 bases identical to TRBD1. The germline V gene encodes CDR1 MNHEY and CDR2 SVGAGI. The trim removed 0 bases at V and 2 bases at J, leaving 6 bases unmatched. The CDR3 totals 16 residues. The CDR3: CASSYSGQALNYGYTF. The DNA of the CDR3 is TGTGCCAGCAGTTACTCAGGACAGGCGCTAAACTATGGCTACACCTTC.

This clone was seen a few times. This rearrangement joins TRBV2 to TRBJ2-5; 12 bases are shared with TRBD1. Per the germline V gene, CDR1 is SNHLY and CDR2 is FYNNEI. CDR3 length equals 15 residues. V lost 3 bases to trimming and J lost 10 bases; unmatched junction nucleotides: 9. The CDR3 here is CASSDPGQGARYQYF. In DNA, the CDR3 is TGTGCCAGCAGTGATCCGGGACAGGGGGCCCGCTACCAGTACTTC.

This clone was recorded once. The chain recombines TRBV6-5 with TRBJ2-1; the match to TRBD2 covers 13 bases. V gave up 6 bases and J gave up 5 bases; unmatched junction bases: 4. Germline V lookup: CDR1 MNHEY, CDR2 SVGAGI. The CDR3 consists of 15 residues. CDR3 DNA sequence: TGTGCCAGCAGGGTGGGGACTAGCGGGGACAATGAGCAGTTCTTC. This sequence encodes CASRVGTSGDNEQFF.

This chain connects TRBV30 to TRBJ2-2, with D tentatively TRBD2 (6 bases). CDR3 length: 13 residues. Germline CDR1 reads GTSNPN; CDR2 reads SVGIG (reference sequence). Trimming left V 8 bases short and J 5 bases short, with 15 bases between. CDR3 in DNA: TGTGCCACCCCCTTAGCGGCAACCGGGGAGCTGTTTTTT. Translation gives CATPLAATGELFF.

The J gene is TRBJ1-2, the V gene TRBV2, with TRBD1 matching over 7 bases. Germline V gene lookup returns CDR1 SNHLY and CDR2 FYNNEI. V was pared by 4 bases and J by 8 bases, with 13 bases of the junction left unmatched. CDR3 length: 15 residues. DNA of the CDR3: TGTGCCAGCAGTGGCCTTTCTGAGGGGGCCCGAGGCTACACCTTC. It encodes CASSGLSEGARGYTF. Combining the CDR3 with reference TRBV2 and TRBJ1-2 gives the whole variable domain EPEVTQTPSHQVTQMGQEVILRCVPISNHLYFYWYRQILGQKVEFLVSFYNNEISEKSEIFDDQFSVERPDGSNFTLKIRSTKLEDSAMYFCASSGLSEGARGYTFGSGTRLTVV.